One and the same sample provided the 25 T cell receptor beta chains below, sequenced in a study of cytomegalovirus exposure and HLA in healthy donors. Use of 60 Vbeta and 13 Jbeta primers characterized the PCR. Sequencing was performed with immunoSEQ multiplex PCR; in TCRdb, only in-frame clones are kept and a portion is missing. Of tens of thousands of clones in the sample, under 80% were seen once. The specimen was PBMCs. All receptors derive from a male donor in good health and CMV-seropositive.

The table lists this clone with a few counts. This chain links TRBV6-6 with TRBJ1-5; D may be TRBD1 (6 bases). Germline V gene lookup returns CDR1 MNHNY and CDR2 SVGAGI (reference sequence). Trimming cost V 2 bases and J 3 bases, with 11 bases left between them. The CDR3 is 15 amino acids. The CDR3 protein is CASSYRGGVNQPQHF. The CDR3, as DNA: TGTGCCAGCAGTTACAGGGGGGGTGTCAATCAGCCCCAGCATTTT.

This clone was seen only once. The chain is built from TRBV6-1 and TRBJ1-1; D may be TRBD1 (6 bases). There are 12 residues in the CDR3. CDR1 is MNHNS, CDR2 SASEGT, per germline. V shed 7 bases and J shed 1 base, with 7 bases lying between them. The CDR3 here is CASMTGNTEAFF. The CDR3 nucleotides read TGTGCCAGCATGACAGGGAACACTGAAGCTTTCTTT.

With respect to this clone: Compared with germline, one end of the junction differs, possibly owing to a read error. The chain uses TRBV27 and TRBJ1-1; D ambiguous. The germline CDR1 and CDR2 sequences are MNHEY and SMNVEV (reference sequence). This CDR3 has 16 amino acids. CDR3 amino acids: CATSLRQPAFNTEAFF. The CDR3 DNA sequence: TGTGCCACCAGTTTACGACAACCGGCCTTTAACACTGAAGCTTTCTTT.

This chain uses TRBV14 with TRBJ1-2; TRBD1 is a possible D gene (5 bases). Trimming cost V 4 bases and J 2 bases, with 14 bases left between them. Per germline, CDR1 SGHDN and CDR2 FVKESK. This CDR3 is built from 15 residues. The CDR3 nucleotides read TGTGCCAGCAGCCTCTCGGGGGAGAGGAACTATGGCTACACCTTC. Translated, it gives CASSLSGERNYGYTF. The complete variable domain, with remaining parts taken from reference TRBV14 and TRBJ1-2, reads EAGVTQFPSHSVIEKGQTVTLRCDPISGHDNLYWYRRVMGKEIKFLLHFVKESKQDESGMPNNRFLAERTGGTYSTLKVQPAELEDSGVYFCASSLSGERNYGYTFGSGTRLTVV.

This clone was found a few times. This chain joins TRBV10-1 and TRBJ1-1; 7 bases are a match to TRBD1. V gave up 8 bases and J gave up 3 bases; unmatched junction bases: 15. This CDR3 is 16 amino acids long. Germline CDR1 and CDR2: WNHNN and SYGVQD (reference sequence). The CDR3 bases are TGCGCCAGCCGAAAGGCAATGACAGGGAACGACACTGAAGCTTTCTTT. Its protein product is CASRKAMTGNDTEAFF.

The rearrangement uses TRBV28 and TRBJ1-1; D unclear. Deletions cut 1 base from V and 9 bases from J, with 12 bases between. Germline CDR1 MDHEN, CDR2 SYDVKM. The CDR3 has 13 residues. CDR3 coding DNA: TGTGCCAGCAGTTTATTGGGCTCAGCAAAAGCTTTCTTT. It specifies CASSLLGSAKAFF.

The rearrangement uses TRBV28 and TRBJ2-5; unclear D gene. CDR1 and CDR2 from the germline V gene are MDHEN and SYDVKM. Trimming removed 8 bases at V and 1 base at J, with 11 bases between. CDR3 length: 13 amino acids. This chain's CDR3 is CASQPGSQETQYF. The DNA for the CDR3 is TGTGCCAGCCAGCCCGGGTCCCAAGAGACCCAGTACTTC.

The gene calls are TRBV19 and TRBJ2-7; D possibly corresponds to TRBD1 (6 bases). The length of the CDR3 is 14 residues. V was cut by 7 bases and J by 1 base, with 14 bases left in between. CDR1 is LNHDA, CDR2 SQIVND, per germline (reference sequence). The DNA for the CDR3 is TGTGCCAGTACCCCGGGACACCAGTCCTACGAGCAGTACTTC. Translation: CASTPGHQSYEQYF.

V gene TRBV5-5 combines with J gene TRBJ1-5; D remains unclear. Trimming removed 0 bases from V and 6 bases from J, with 16 bases in between. The CDR3 consists of 16 residues. CDR1 is SGHKS, CDR2 YYEKEE, per germline (reference sequence). CDR3 residues: CASSLGPGVEGQPQHF. CDR3 bases: TGTGCCAGCAGCTTGGGCCCGGGCGTGGAGGGTCAGCCCCAGCATTTT.

The rearrangement links TRBV28 to TRBJ1-2; TRBD1 is a possible D gene (5 bases). The CDR3 sequence is 16 residues long. Trimming shortened V by 3 bases and J by 8 bases, and 22 bases separated the two germline ends. Germline loops: CDR1 MDHEN, CDR2 SYDVKM. The CDR3 spells CASSFPTAGTQRGYTF. DNA for the CDR3: TGTGCCAGCAGTTTCCCTACAGCGGGGACCCAACGGGGCTACACCTTC.

J is TRBJ2-5 and V is TRBV2; TRBD2 agrees at 7 bases. The CDR3 totals 14 residues. Germline loops: CDR1 SNHLY, CDR2 FYNNEI. V shed 3 bases and J 6 bases; nucleotides not matched to a gene: 7. CDR3 amino acids: CASSEMGGRKTQYF. In DNA, the CDR3 is TGTGCCAGCAGTGAGATGGGCGGGAGAAAGACCCAGTACTTC.

This sequence joins TRBV28 and TRBJ2-2, with TRBD2 identical over 8 bases. Germline V gives CDR1 MDHEN, CDR2 SYDVKM. This CDR3 comprises 17 residues. After removal of 5 bases from V and 1 base from J, the junction contained 9 bases not matched to a gene. The CDR3 DNA follows: TGTGCCAGCAGTCAACTCAAGACTAGCGAGAACACCGGGGAGCTGTTTTTT. Protein sequence: CASSQLKTSENTGELFF.

This chain joins TRBV13 and TRBJ1-4, with D possibly being TRBD1 (6 bases). The germline V gene has CDR1 PRHDT and CDR2 FYEKMQ (reference sequence). The V end was cut by 6 bases, the J end by 0 bases, with 14 bases between. This CDR3 has 16 amino acids. The DNA for the CDR3 is TGTGCCAGCAGTACTACACAGGGTCCAACTAATGAAAAACTGTTTTTT. Protein: CASSTTQGPTNEKLFF. The full variable domain, with the rest looked up from reference TRBV13 and TRBJ1-4, is AAGVIQSPRHLIKEKRETATLKCYPIPRHDTVYWYQQGPGQDPQFLISFYEKMQSDKGSIPDRFSAQQFSDYHSELNMSSLELGDSALYFCASSTTQGPTNEKLFFGSGTQLSVL.

In DNA, the CDR3 is TGTGCCAGCAGTTACACGCTTAACCCTGGAAACACCATATATTTT. It translates to CASSYTLNPGNTIYF. V is TRBV27 and J is TRBJ1-3, with D unresolved. Germline values: CDR1 MNHEY, CDR2 SMNVEV (reference sequence). V was clipped by 4 bases and J by 2 bases, with 12 bases between them. The CDR3 runs to 15 residues.

V and J are TRBV6-5 and TRBJ1-2; D is unresolved. The V and J ends lost 0 bases and 8 bases respectively, with 13 bases between them. Germline CDR1 MNHEY, CDR2 SVGAGI. The CDR3 sequence is 14 residues long. Here the CDR3 reads CASSYSAMAAGYTF. DNA for the CDR3: TGTGCCAGCAGTTACTCCGCCATGGCGGCGGGCTACACCTTC.

The genes are TRBV9 and TRBJ2-7; tentatively, D is TRBD2 (6 bases). Germline CDR1 SGDLS, CDR2 YYNGEE. Trimming shortened V by 0 bases and J by 2 bases, and 9 bases separated the two germline ends. CDR3 length: 14 residues. CDR3: CASSVGAGPYEQYF. The CDR3 DNA sequence: TGTGCCAGCAGCGTAGGTGCGGGGCCCTACGAGCAGTACTTC.

In its sample, this clone was seen a few times. The CDR3 sequence is CASSRRGGHHEAFF. In nucleotides, the CDR3 is TGTGCCAGTAGTCGGAGGGGAGGGCACCACGAAGCTTTCTTT. The rearrangement joins TRBV19 to TRBJ1-1; TRBD1 might be the D (5 bases). Germline V gene data show CDR1 as LNHDA and CDR2 as SQIVND (reference sequence). V was trimmed by 5 bases and J by 8 bases, leaving 18 bases between them. The CDR3 is 14 residues long.

The rearrangement links TRBV4-1 to TRBJ1-1, with TRBD1 as a possible D gene (5 bases). This CDR3 has 14 residues. Germline V CDR1 and CDR2: MGHRA, YSYEKL. Between the trimmed V and J ends, which lost 2 bases and 3 bases, there was a span of 10 bases. CDR3: CASSQNWGDTEAFF. CDR3 sequence (DNA): TGCGCCAGCAGCCAAAATTGGGGGGACACTGAAGCTTTCTTT.

This sequence joins TRBV4-1 and TRBJ2-7; a weak D match, TRBD2 (6 bases). Per the germline V gene, CDR1 is MGHRA and CDR2 is YSYEKL. The CDR3 totals 13 residues. Trimming pared 3 bases from V and 3 bases from J, leaving 9 bases between. Here the CDR3 DNA reads TGCGCCAGCAGCCAGGGACTTAACTACGAGCAGTACTTC. Encoded protein: CASSQGLNYEQYF.

CDR3 DNA sequence: TGCAGCGTTGTTTCCCCTGAGAACGGTGAAGCTTTCTTT. It specifies CSVVSPENGEAFF. The chain has TRBV29-1 and TRBJ1-1; D remains ambiguous. This CDR3 is built from 13 residues. Looked up from germline, CDR1 is SQVTM and CDR2 is ANQGSEA. The V gene lost 4 bases and the J gene lost 7 bases, with 16 bases spanning the gap.

About this clone: The junction differs from germline at one of its ends, possibly a read error. This chain joins TRBV7-9 and TRBJ2-1; tentative D call: TRBD2 (6 bases). Looked up from germline, CDR1 is SEHNR and CDR2 is FQNEAQ (reference sequence). This CDR3 is built from 9 residues. CDR3 sequence reads: CASSTTSIF. The CDR3 DNA follows: TGTGCCAGCAGCACGACTAGTATCTTC.

The chain uses TRBV6-5 and TRBJ2-1, with TRBD1 as a possible D gene (6 bases). This CDR3 is built from 11 residues. The V and J ends lost 6 bases and 11 bases respectively, with 11 bases between them. Germline lookup yields CDR1 MNHEY and CDR2 SVGAGI. The CDR3 sequence is CASRLGQKQFF. CDR3 nucleotides: TGTGCCAGCAGACTCGGACAGAAGCAGTTCTTC.

V usage is TRBV7-3 and J usage is TRBJ1-2; D possibly corresponds to TRBD1 (5 bases). The V gene's germline CDR1 is SGHTA and CDR2 FQGTGA. V lost 5 bases and J 6 bases, leaving 13 bases between the germline ends. The CDR3 length is 13 residues. The CDR3 sequence is CASSDWGGDGYTF. In DNA form, the CDR3 reads TGTGCCAGCAGCGACTGGGGGGGTGATGGCTACACCTTC.

The chain recombines TRBV6-5 with TRBJ2-7; 8 bases agree with TRBD1. Germline-derived CDR1 and CDR2 are MNHEY and SVGAGI. This CDR3 region has 13 residues. V shed 2 bases, J shed 6 bases, and the junction held 3 bases outside the gene matches. CDR3 residues: CASSYGTGREQYF. The DNA of the CDR3 is TGTGCCAGCAGTTACGGGACAGGTCGCGAGCAGTACTTC.

This clone was picked up a small number of times. The CDR3 is CASSRIAGGPDTQYF. The DNA of the CDR3 is TGTGCCAGCAGCCGAATAGCGGGGGGGCCAGATACGCAGTATTTT. The chain recombines TRBV7-9 with TRBJ2-3, with 11 bases matching TRBD2. This CDR3 region has 15 residues. CDR1 and CDR2 (germline): SEHNR, FQNEAQ (reference sequence). Germline trimming cut 5 bases from V and 4 bases from J; bases unmatched to any gene: 5.